The 4 T cell receptor beta chains in this list originate from one sample, sequenced in a study of metastatic and nonmetastatic thyroid tumors. Patients underwent thyroid surgery, and none had received any treatment before it. TCRdb re-called the PCR reads through MiXCR. This table has about 69,000 clones, 14% appearing once. Sequencing was carried out using blood. The receptor source for this set is a male donor with papillary thyroid cancer or a benign thyroid nodule (not recorded which). Some clones in this sample may be carry-over from other donors' samples.

The chain has TRBV5-4 and TRBJ2-7; D not resolved. Trimming left V 1 base short and J 3 bases short, with 5 bases between. The CDR3 extends over 12 amino acids. Germline CDR1 is SGHNT and CDR2 is YYREEE (reference sequence). In DNA, the CDR3 is TGTGCCAGCAGCTTGCCCGTCTACGAGCAGTACGTC. Amino acid sequence: CASSLPVYEQYV.

This clone was recorded many times. The V gene is TRBV6-1, the J gene TRBJ2-3, with D hard to call. The CDR3 runs 16 residues. Trimming removed 1 base from V and 4 bases from J, with 15 bases in between. The germline V gene encodes CDR1 MNHNS and CDR2 SASEGT. CDR3 nucleotides: TGTGCCAGCAGTGAAGGGCAGACTCCTTTGTCAGATACGCAGTATTTT. It is translated as CASSEGQTPLSDTQYF.

This clone was seen repeatedly, ten times or more. CDR3 protein: CASSPGTSMGYTF. The CDR3 DNA reads TGCGCCAGCAGTCCCGGGACGTCAATGGGCTACACCTTC. The chain employs TRBV10-1 and TRBJ1-2; D might be TRBD1 (5 bases). The CDR3 totals 13 residues. The germline gives CDR1 WNHNN, CDR2 SYGVQD (reference sequence). Trimming pared 5 bases from V and 8 bases from J, leaving 15 bases between.

At least ten counts were recorded for this clone. This chain connects TRBV24-1 to TRBJ1-2; no reliable D call. Deletions cut 0 bases from V and 7 bases from J, with 14 bases between. The CDR3 spans 15 residues. CDR1 and CDR2 from the germline V gene are KGHDR and SFDVKD. CDR3 region: CATSDLEYKVRGYTF. CDR3 bases: TGTGCCACCAGTGATTTGGAATACAAAGTTCGTGGCTACACCTTC.